These T cell receptor beta chains were read from a single sample in a study of T cells in localized non-small cell lung cancer. TCRdb's table, derived via immunoSEQ multiplex PCR, lists solely in-frame clones and lacks some. The sample lists approximately 70,000 clones, about 86% seen once, with 21% in the top ten. The sequenced sample was peripheral blood, obtained before any cancer treatment. The receptors originated from a male donor aged 60 or over with stage III squamous cell lung carcinoma. CDR3s include the opening cysteine and the closing phenylalanine or tryptophan. Fields, in order: J gene, clone size, V gene, CDR3 protein. A clone size is listed for some rows: how often the clone was seen (once, few, many), or a class if it is expanded.

j_gene: TRBJ2-7
abundance: NA
v_gene: TRBV7-3
CDR3aa: CASSFDRGLEQYF

j_gene: TRBJ1-1
abundance: once
v_gene: TRBV7-3
CDR3aa: CASSLSGGENTEAFF

j_gene: TRBJ2-2
abundance: few
v_gene: TRBV5-1
CDR3aa: CASSATSGGPAGELFF

j_gene: TRBJ1-1
abundance: NA
v_gene: TRBV19
CDR3aa: CASRASINTEAFF

j_gene: TRBJ1-2
abundance: once
v_gene: TRBV4-3
CDR3aa: CASSPSTAGYGYTF

j_gene: TRBJ2-1
abundance: NA
v_gene: TRBV2
CDR3aa: CASSEALSGGYNEQFF

j_gene: TRBJ2-2
abundance: NA
v_gene: TRBV28
CDR3aa: CASSPGTENTGELFF

j_gene: TRBJ1-1
abundance: NA
v_gene: TRBV19
CDR3aa: CASTGLLDTEAFF

j_gene: TRBJ1-6
abundance: few
v_gene: TRBV6-5
CDR3aa: CASFTGTGNSPLHF

j_gene: TRBJ1-3
abundance: few
v_gene: TRBV7-9
CDR3aa: CASSSLGQWSSGNTIYF

j_gene: TRBJ1-5
abundance: NA
v_gene: TRBV23-1
CDR3aa: CASSQIADRFNQPQHF

j_gene: TRBJ1-2
abundance: NA
v_gene: TRBV9
CDR3aa: CASHGGRGQGYTF

j_gene: TRBJ1-4
abundance: once
v_gene: TRBV4-2
CDR3aa: CASSQKGHGQATNEKLFF

j_gene: TRBJ2-5
abundance: NA
v_gene: TRBV30
CDR3aa: CAWSEVSMGTQYF

j_gene: TRBJ1-5
abundance: few
v_gene: TRBV27
CDR3aa: CASSSRGRGYQPQHF

j_gene: TRBJ2-5
abundance: NA
v_gene: TRBV4-1
CDR3aa: CASSRGQQETQYF

j_gene: TRBJ1-2
abundance: NA
v_gene: TRBV5-4
CDR3aa: CASSLAGGTPYGYTF

j_gene: TRBJ1-5
abundance: NA
v_gene: TRBV19
CDR3aa: CASTRTGVNNQPQHF

j_gene: TRBJ2-3
abundance: NA
v_gene: TRBV7-2
CDR3aa: CASSQSGGASTQYF

j_gene: TRBJ1-1
abundance: NA
v_gene: TRBV29-1
CDR3aa: CSAIRGAGNTEAFF

j_gene: TRBJ1-2
abundance: NA
v_gene: TRBV11-2
CDR3aa: CASSFSGIWYGYTF

j_gene: TRBJ2-1
abundance: NA
v_gene: TRBV7-3
CDR3aa: CASSPLGGYNEQFF

j_gene: TRBJ1-5
abundance: NA
v_gene: TRBV27
CDR3aa: CASSLGPTNQPQHF

j_gene: TRBJ1-2
abundance: NA
v_gene: TRBV18
CDR3aa: CASSPRGIANYGYTF

j_gene: TRBJ2-7
abundance: NA
v_gene: TRBV7-2
CDR3aa: CASSLAPRGLNEQYF

j_gene: TRBJ2-7
abundance: NA
v_gene: TRBV6-1
CDR3aa: CATSSGAAYPYEQYF

j_gene: TRBJ1-6
abundance: NA
v_gene: TRBV7-2
CDR3aa: CASRFGGANSPLHF

j_gene: TRBJ2-2
abundance: NA
v_gene: TRBV4-1
CDR3aa: CASSYEPNGELFF

j_gene: TRBJ1-1
abundance: NA
v_gene: TRBV9
CDR3aa: CASSVPTEFETFF

j_gene: TRBJ1-6
abundance: NA
v_gene: TRBV28
CDR3aa: CATQKQGANSPLHF

j_gene: TRBJ1-6
abundance: NA
v_gene: TRBV6-5
CDR3aa: CASSQQGIGGPLHF